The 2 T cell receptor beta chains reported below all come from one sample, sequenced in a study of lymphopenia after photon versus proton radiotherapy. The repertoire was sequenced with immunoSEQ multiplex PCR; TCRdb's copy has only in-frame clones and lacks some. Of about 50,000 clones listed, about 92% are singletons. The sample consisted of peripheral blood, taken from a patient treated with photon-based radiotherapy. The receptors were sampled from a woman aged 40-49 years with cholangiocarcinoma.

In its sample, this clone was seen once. The CDR3 DNA is TGTGCCTTCACCGAGGGTGTCAGGAGAGAGACCCAGTACTTC. Protein: CAFTEGVRRETQYF. This chain uses TRBV30 with TRBJ2-5, with a possible D match to TRBD2 (5 bases). The CDR3 has 14 amino acids. Trimming cost V 7 bases and J 4 bases, with 19 bases left between them. Germline CDR1 GTSNPN, CDR2 SVGIG (reference sequence). Filled out from reference TRBV30 and TRBJ2-5, the complete variable domain reads SQTIHQWPATLVQPVGSPLSLECTVEGTSNPNLYWYRQAAGRGLQLLFYSVGIGQISSEVPQNLSASRPQDRQFILSSKKLLLSDSGFYLCAFTEGVRRETQYFGPGTRLLVL.

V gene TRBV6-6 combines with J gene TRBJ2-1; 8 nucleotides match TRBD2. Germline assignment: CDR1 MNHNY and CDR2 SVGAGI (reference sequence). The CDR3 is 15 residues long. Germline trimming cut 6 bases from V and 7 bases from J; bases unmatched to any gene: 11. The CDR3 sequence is CASRTSGGPVNEQFF. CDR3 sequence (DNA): TGTGCCAGCAGAACCTCGGGAGGGCCCGTGAATGAGCAGTTCTTC.